The rows below give T cell receptor beta chains drawn from one sample of a study of shared clonotypes between healthy human individuals. The table came from immunoSEQ multiplex PCR; TCRdb's copy has only in-frame clones and leaves some out. The sample lists about 2.3 million clones, 90% to 95% occurring once. Sequencing was done on a sample of naive CD4+ T cells from PBMCs. The receptors were sampled from a man aged 18 to 30 in good health. Some clones in this sample may be carry-over from other donors' samples. CDR3s include the opening cysteine and the closing phenylalanine or tryptophan. The D gene is left open where the match is weak. The size of a clone is reported for some rows only, either as once, few or many, or as a class for expanded clones.

v_gene	d_gene	abundance	j_gene	CDR3nt	CDR3aa
TRBV19	NA	NA	TRBJ1-2	TGTGCCAGTAGTATGGGGCAGGGGCGCCCTAACTATGGCTACACCTTC	CASSMGQGRPNYGYTF
TRBV7-6	NA	NA	TRBJ2-1	TGTGCCAGCAGCTTAAAACCCACGAATGAGCAGTTCTTC	CASSLKPTNEQFF
TRBV19	TRBD1	once	TRBJ1-5	TGTGCCAGTACCAATTACCGGGACAGGGGCTGGCAGCCCCAGCATTTT	CASTNYRDRGWQPQHF
TRBV19	NA	NA	TRBJ1-2	TGTGCCAGTAGTACCATGACAGCCACCTATGGCTACACCTTC	CASSTMTATYGYTF
TRBV2	NA	NA	TRBJ2-2	TGTGCCAGCAGTGGAGACCGGGGATTGGACACCGGGGAGCTGTTTTTT	CASSGDRGLDTGELFF
TRBV20-1	NA	NA	TRBJ2-7	TGCAGTGCCAGGACTATCTACGAGCAGTACTTC	CSARTIYEQYF
TRBV6-1	TRBD2	NA	TRBJ2-2	TGTGCCAGCAGGGGGACTAGCGGGTTTGCCGGGGAGCTGTTTTTT	CASRGTSGFAGELFF
TRBV9	TRBD1	NA	TRBJ2-5	TGTGCCAGCAGCGCAGGACAGGAAGAGACCCAGTACTTC	CASSAGQEETQYF
TRBV7-8	NA	once	TRBJ2-5	TGTGCCAGCAGCTATGCGGGACAGTACCAAGAGACCCAGTACTTC	CASSYAGQYQETQYF
TRBV5-1	TRBD2	NA	TRBJ2-3	TGCGCCAGCAGCGCAAGGACTAGCGGGCACACAGATACGCAGTATTTT	CASSARTSGHTDTQYF
TRBV4-1	NA	NA	TRBJ1-3	TGCGCCAGCAGCCAAGGAAGTGAGACCAGCTCTGGAAACACCATATATTTT	CASSQGSETSSGNTIYF
TRBV5-5	NA	NA	TRBJ2-5	TGTGCCAGCAGCCGTACGCCTGCAGGCCTCCAAGAGACCCAGTACTTC	CASSRTPAGLQETQYF
TRBV2	NA	NA	TRBJ2-3	TGTGCCAGCAGTGACCTTATCTTAGGCCGCACAGATACGCAGTATTTT	CASSDLILGRTDTQYF
TRBV5-1	TRBD2	NA	TRBJ2-3	TGCGCCAGCCGAAATAGCGGTCTAGCGGGAGGCCTTAGCACAGATACGCAGTATTTT	CASRNSGLAGGLSTDTQYF
TRBV9	NA	NA	TRBJ2-5	TGTGCCAGCAGCGTAGGGTCCTACGAAGAGACCCAGTACTTC	CASSVGSYEETQYF
TRBV11-2	TRBD2	NA	TRBJ2-7	TGTGCCAGCAGCGCCGACTCTAGCGGGAGCGGGTACTTC	CASSADSSGSGYF
TRBV5-4	NA	NA	TRBJ2-1	TGTGCCAGCAGCCTCGACAGGCGAATACGTTACAATGAGCAGTTCTTC	CASSLDRRIRYNEQFF
TRBV28	TRBD1	NA	TRBJ2-2	TGTGCCAGCAGCCAGGGGGCTTTGGGCACCGGGGAGCTGTTTTTT	CASSQGALGTGELFF
TRBV5-1	TRBD1	NA	TRBJ2-5	TGCGCCAGCAGCGGACGGACAGGGGGACCCGGGGAGACCCAGTACTTC	CASSGRTGGPGETQYF
TRBV2	NA	NA	TRBJ2-5	TGTGCCAGCAGTCGCGAGGGCCGGGAGACCCAGTACTTC	CASSREGRETQYF
TRBV18	NA	once	TRBJ2-7	TGTGCCAGCTCACTGGGACTTCAATACGAGCAGTACTTC	CASSLGLQYEQYF